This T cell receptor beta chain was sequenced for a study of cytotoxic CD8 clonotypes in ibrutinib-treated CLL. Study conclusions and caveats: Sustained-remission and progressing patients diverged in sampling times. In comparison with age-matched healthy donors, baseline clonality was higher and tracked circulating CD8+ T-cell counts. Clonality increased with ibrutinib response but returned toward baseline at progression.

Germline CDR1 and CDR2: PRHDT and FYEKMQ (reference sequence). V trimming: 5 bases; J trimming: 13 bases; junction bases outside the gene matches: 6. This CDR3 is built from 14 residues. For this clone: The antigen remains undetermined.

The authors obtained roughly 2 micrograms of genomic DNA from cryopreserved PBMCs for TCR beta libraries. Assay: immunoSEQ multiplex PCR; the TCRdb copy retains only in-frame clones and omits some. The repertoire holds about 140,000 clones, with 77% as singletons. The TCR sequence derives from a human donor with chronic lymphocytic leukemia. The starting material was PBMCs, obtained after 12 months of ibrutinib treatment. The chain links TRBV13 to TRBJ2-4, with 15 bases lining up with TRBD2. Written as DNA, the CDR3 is TGTGCCAGCAGCCAGGGGACTAGCGGGGGGAGGCAGTACTTC. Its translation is CASSQGTSGGRQYF.